This passage covers 18 T cell receptor beta chains from one sample sequenced in a study of blood T cell repertoires in COVID-19. Profiling relied on immunoSEQ multiplex PCR, and the TCRdb table lists in-frame clones only, not all of them. The data contain about 440,000 clones, about 91% of them singletons. The sequencing input was peripheral blood. All receptors come from a woman aged 45 to 65 with COVID-19, enrolled during active disease.

The chain has TRBV18 and TRBJ1-2; perhaps TRBD1 as D (6 bases). V was shortened by 0 bases and J by 4 bases, with 12 bases between the two germline ends. The CDR3 has 15 amino acids. Germline CDR1 and CDR2: KGHSH and LQKENI. The CDR3 DNA reads TGTGCCAGCTCACCACCAAATCAGGGGATCTATGGCTACACCTTC. Its translation: CASSPPNQGIYGYTF.

J is TRBJ1-2 and V is TRBV28; no clear D gene. V was shortened by 3 bases and J by 3 bases, with 11 bases between the two germline ends. The CDR3 is 14 amino acids. The V gene's germline CDR1 is MDHEN and CDR2 SYDVKM. CDR3 sequence: CASSFPPPDYGYTF. CDR3 DNA: TGTGCCAGCAGTTTCCCCCCCCCGGACTATGGCTACACCTTC.

This clone has only one observation. The CDR3 sequence: CASSLVLADNYGYTF. Here the CDR3 DNA reads TGCGCCAGCAGCTTGGTTTTGGCGGATAACTATGGCTACACCTTC. This rearrangement joins TRBV5-1 to TRBJ1-2; D is undetermined. This CDR3 is 15 amino acids long. Trimming took off 0 bases at V and 1 base at J, with 10 bases between the two ends. Per germline, CDR1 SGHRS and CDR2 YFSETQ.

This sequence joins TRBV10-1 and TRBJ2-6; the D is unclear. Trimming removed 0 bases from V and 2 bases from J, with 8 bases in between. Germline CDR1 reads WNHNN; CDR2 reads SYGVQD (reference sequence). The CDR3 consists of 16 residues. The CDR3 bases are TGCGCCAGCAGTGAGTCAAGCGTCCCTGGGGCCAACGTCCTGACTTTC. It specifies CASSESSVPGANVLTF.

J is TRBJ2-6 and V is TRBV11-3; no firm D call. CDR1 and CDR2 (germline): SGHNT, YENEEA. The CDR3 has 14 amino acids. Trimming stripped 3 bases from V and 0 bases from J, with 3 bases between. CDR3 sequence (DNA): TGTGCCAGCAGCTTGCGCTCTGGGGCCAACGTCCTGACTTTC. Protein product: CASSLRSGANVLTF.

This chain's CDR3 is CASSSTGSHEQYF. Written as DNA, the CDR3 is TGCGCCAGCAGCTCGACAGGGAGTCACGAGCAGTACTTC. The rearrangement links TRBV10-1 to TRBJ2-7; 7 nucleotides agree with TRBD1. Per germline, CDR1 WNHNN and CDR2 SYGVQD (reference sequence). J gave up 5 bases and V 6 bases, and 7 bases lay outside the gene matches. CDR3 length: 13 residues.

The chain couples TRBV7-9 to TRBJ1-6, with no clear D. CDR3 size: 13 residues. Germline V gene sequence: CDR1 SEHNR, CDR2 FQNEAQ (reference sequence). The V end lost 1 base, the J end lost 10 bases, and 8 bases lay between the germline ends. The CDR3 here is CASSLGEGSPLHF. In DNA form, the CDR3 reads TGTGCCAGCAGCTTAGGAGAGGGATCACCCCTCCACTTT.

This clone came up once. The chain couples TRBV7-9 to TRBJ1-1; tentatively, D is TRBD1 (5 bases). The V end lost 3 bases, the J end lost 8 bases, and 13 bases lay between the germline ends. CDR1 is SEHNR, CDR2 FQNEAQ, per germline (reference sequence). The CDR3 sequence is 13 residues long. CDR3 sequence reads: CASSFTGGGEAFF. In DNA form, the CDR3 reads TGTGCCAGCAGCTTTACGGGGGGTGGAGAAGCTTTCTTT.

The CDR3 DNA sequence: TGCAGCGTTGATATAGGGGGGGAAACAGATACGCAGTATTTT. Translating it yields CSVDIGGETDTQYF. The rearrangement joins TRBV29-1 to TRBJ2-3; TRBD2 is a possible D gene (7 bases). The CDR3 is made up of 14 amino acids. V lost 3 bases to trimming and J lost 3 bases, with 13 bases between them. Per germline, CDR1 SQVTM and CDR2 ANQGSEA.

This sequence joins TRBV9 and TRBJ2-3; D is possibly TRBD2 (7 bases). V lost 4 bases to trimming and J lost 1 base, with 13 bases between them. The CDR3 runs 15 residues. Germline-derived CDR1 and CDR2 are SGDLS and YYNGEE. The CDR3 spells CASSTGGDGTDTQYF. In DNA, the CDR3 is TGTGCCAGCAGCACGGGGGGCGACGGCACAGATACGCAGTATTTT. The entire variable domain, with the rest obtained from reference TRBV9 and TRBJ2-3, is as follows: DSGVTQTPKHLITATGQRVTLRCSPRSGDLSVYWYQQSLDQGLQFLIQYYNGEERAKGNILERFSAQQFPDLHSELNLSSLELGDSALYFCASSTGGDGTDTQYFGPGTRLTVL.

This rearrangement joins TRBV3-1 (or the pseudogene TRBV3-2) to TRBJ1-5; 10 bases are shared with TRBD1. Trimming at V came to 4 bases and at J to 6 bases, leaving 6 bases not matched to a gene. The CDR3 has 15 residues. Germline V gene data show CDR1 as LGHDT and CDR2 as YNNKEL (reference sequence). The chain's CDR3 is CASSLGTGEGQPQHF. CDR3 DNA: TGTGCCAGCAGCCTTGGGACAGGGGAAGGTCAGCCCCAGCATTTT.

V gene TRBV29-1 combines with J gene TRBJ2-4, with TRBD2 identical over 7 bases. The ends lost 1 base at V and 8 bases at J; junction bases unmatched: 2. Germline values: CDR1 SQVTM, CDR2 ANQGSEA. This CDR3 comprises 12 residues. Here the CDR3 reads CSVEGGGDIQYF. The CDR3 DNA sequence: TGCAGCGTTGAAGGGGGGGGAGACATTCAGTACTTC.

This chain links TRBV6-5 with TRBJ1-5; TRBD1 is a possible D gene (6 bases). The CDR3 has 14 residues. The V end lost 6 bases, the J end lost 10 bases, and 19 bases lay between the germline ends. Germline CDR1 is MNHEY and CDR2 is SVGAGI. Here the CDR3 reads CASRPPGHVNPQHF. For the CDR3, the DNA is TGTGCCAGCAGACCGCCGGGACATGTCAATCCCCAGCATTTT.

This clone has a handful of counts. The chain uses TRBV2 and TRBJ2-7, with TRBD2 as a possible D gene (6 bases). The V gene's germline CDR1 is SNHLY and CDR2 FYNNEI. This CDR3 contains 16 residues. Trimming pared 0 bases from V and 3 bases from J, leaving 15 bases between. CDR3 sequence reads: CASSEAGRGDNYEQYF. The CDR3 bases are TGTGCCAGCAGTGAAGCGGGGCGGGGAGATAACTACGAGCAGTACTTC.

This chain uses TRBV19 with TRBJ1-1; weak D call: TRBD1 (6 bases). The CDR3 is made up of 14 amino acids. Germline CDR1 LNHDA, CDR2 SQIVND (reference sequence). The V gene lost 5 bases and the J gene lost 5 bases, with 15 bases spanning the gap. The DNA for the CDR3 is TGTGCCAGTAGTTGGGGAGGGGGAGGAACTGAAGCTTTCTTT. Translating it yields CASSWGGGGTEAFF.

The J gene is TRBJ1-1, the V gene TRBV2, with TRBD1 identical over 11 bases. This CDR3 comprises 14 residues. Germline V gene sequence: CDR1 SNHLY, CDR2 FYNNEI. Trimming cost V 7 bases and J 1 base; bases outside gene matches: 2. CDR3: CASIGTGGNTEAFF. CDR3 in DNA: TGTGCCAGCATAGGGACAGGGGGGAACACTGAAGCTTTCTTT.

Concerning this clone: At the DNA level, this CDR3 is encoded by other sequences in the same sample as well. The genes are TRBV6-5 and TRBJ1-3, with 8 positions matching TRBD1. The V gene's germline CDR1 is MNHEY and CDR2 SVGAGI. The CDR3 extends over 14 amino acids. V lost 4 bases to trimming and J lost 4 bases; unmatched junction nucleotides: 3. The CDR3 here is CASSLDRAGNTIYF. The CDR3 DNA reads as TGTGCCAGCAGTTTGGACAGGGCGGGAAACACCATATATTTT.

This clone was seen a few times. The chain joins TRBV6-1 to TRBJ1-6; 9 bases match TRBD1. Per germline, CDR1 MNHNS and CDR2 SASEGT. With V trimmed by 4 bases and J by 6 bases, 10 bases remained unmatched. The CDR3 contains 17 residues. The CDR3: CASSASRTGEGNSPLHF. The CDR3 DNA reads as TGTGCCAGCAGTGCTTCACGGACAGGGGAAGGTAATTCACCCCTCCACTTT.